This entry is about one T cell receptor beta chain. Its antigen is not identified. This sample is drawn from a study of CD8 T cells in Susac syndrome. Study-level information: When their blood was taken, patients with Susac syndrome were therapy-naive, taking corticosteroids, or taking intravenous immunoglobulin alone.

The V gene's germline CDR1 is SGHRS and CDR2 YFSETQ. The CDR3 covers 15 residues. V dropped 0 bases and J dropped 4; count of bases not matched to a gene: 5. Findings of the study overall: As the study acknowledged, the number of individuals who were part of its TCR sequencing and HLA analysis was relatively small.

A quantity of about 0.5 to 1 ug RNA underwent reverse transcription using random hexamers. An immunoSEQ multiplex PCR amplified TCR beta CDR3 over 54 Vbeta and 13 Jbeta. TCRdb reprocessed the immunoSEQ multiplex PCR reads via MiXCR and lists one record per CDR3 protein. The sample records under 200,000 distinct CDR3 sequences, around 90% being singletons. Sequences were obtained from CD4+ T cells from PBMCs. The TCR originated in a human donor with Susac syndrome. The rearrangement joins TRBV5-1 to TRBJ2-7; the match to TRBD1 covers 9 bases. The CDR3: CASSLVMGQGYEQYF. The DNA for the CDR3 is TGCGCCAGCAGCTTGGTAATGGGACAGGGATACGAGCAGTACTTC.